This T cell receptor (beta chain) stems from a study of cytomegalovirus exposure and HLA in healthy donors (dated by TCRdb to the late 2010s). As for the study more broadly: An earlier analysis of under 600 of the donors reported approximately 270 Gb of sequence data and 100 million to 140 million unique TCR beta sequences from 190 million or so T cells. Of the roughly 400 genotyped donors, 65% to 90% fell in the genetic ancestry cluster associated with self-reported Caucasian donors. The number of typed donors differed by locus: about 629-630 for A, B, C, DRB1 and DQB1; approximately 520 for DQA1; approximately 610 for DPA1; and 400 to 480 for DPB1. The study combined high-throughput TCR immunosequencing, statistical association of individual TCRs with disease status, and machine learning to predict cytomegalovirus infection status. Both class I and class II loci were covered by HLA typing, at four-digit resolution. The later analysis used no new phenotypic data to find candidate immune exposures, relying instead on TCR beta sequences and their occurrence across donors. Using immunosequencing, the study profiled T cell repertoires from about 620 subjects and related those repertoires to cytomegalovirus serostatus. Genome-wide SNP genotypes for about three fifths of the roughly 670 donors were used in a later genetic analysis, which treated that subset as a discovery cohort. An earlier analysis of around 640 of the donors used high-throughput TCR beta sequencing to judge whether each TCR beta V gene segment behaved as functional or pseudogenic. Among several hundred genotyped donors of the cohort, an average of around 240,000 unique TCR beta nucleotide sequences was sequenced per donor, of which 15% to 20% were non-productive. The study was designed to test whether signatures of past pathogen exposure could be identified by cataloging public T cell receptors. In a later analysis, previously published TCR beta repertoires from several hundred donors were re-analyzed and high-resolution HLA genotyping was added so that TCR occurrence patterns could be studied. All discovery cohort repertoires had been generated using a single sequencing platform. About 300 gigabases of sequencing data and around 87 million unique TCR sequences were included in an early release covering about 620 HLA-typed donors. Roughly 5 DR-DQ haplotypes were handled as single units for association and clustering because linkage in the cohort was strong. Alongside the repertoire data, information on donor age, sex, ethnicity and CMV serostatus was compiled. A separate validation cohort of roughly 120 different subjects was used in addition to the approximately 610-subject first cohort. What the study reported, not specific to this receptor: In a later genetic analysis, fewer N-insertions in productive TCRs were reported among donors in an Asian-associated ancestry cluster than the approximately 670-donor mean. A later analysis found that TCR association rates varied across HLA loci, with DRB1 alleles showing the most associated TCRs and HLA-C alleles the fewest. A later analysis found that most CMV-associated TCR beta chains appeared HLA-restricted, with HLA associations seemingly driven largely by CMV exposure. The earlier analysis of fewer than 750 of the donors excluded approximately 15 rarely observed V segments, including chromosome 9 orphons, because counts were too low. Across donors, most TCR sequences were observed very rarely, whereas some public TCRs were present in many individuals. In an earlier analysis of around 500 of the donors, most TCR beta V segments appeared in productive rearrangements about 87% or about 30% of the time, broadly matching IMGT annotations. The sequencing pipeline was judged likely to have produced a cluster of highly shared sequence variants as a technical artifact. In vitro tests confirmed that three of the cytomegalovirus-associated TCR beta chains recognize cytomegalovirus antigens. The study gave a list of 150 to 200 TCR beta chains associated with cytomegalovirus. Because some donors lacked HLA typing at each locus, the association tests relied only on the typed subset. Immune exposure information for the cohort was limited to CMV serostatus. In both the original and validation cohorts, the classifier was reported to diagnose cytomegalovirus status with high specificity and sensitivity. Assigning TCR associations to individual alleles was difficult when HLA alleles, especially DR and DQ, strongly co-occurred. Compared with equally common non-associated chains, HLA-associated TCR beta chains in a later analysis were more clonally expanded and had lower generation probabilities. A further reported finding was that TCR beta sequences accurately predicted the HLA-A and HLA-B alleles for most subjects in the first cohort. Only TCR beta chains were sequenced in this cohort, and the absence of alpha or paired-chain data limited detectable features. Linkage disequilibrium might explain the correlated functional status among segregating V segments, but an unknown experimental factor could not be excluded. A later genetic analysis associated a missense DCLRE1C variant with V-gene and J-gene trimming of TCR beta chains, and an independent cohort replicated the association. The authors suggested that the approach could potentially be generalized to other disease states and immunological phenotypes. Sequencing depth was assumed to be roughly uniform across donors in the presence/absence analyses, though that assumption may not hold. Some IMGT-functional V segments, including TRBV6-2 and TRBV6-3, could not be distinguished by the 87-base-pair reads and were therefore excluded. A later analysis reported that several top co-occurrence clusters appeared linked to parvovirus B19, influenza, CMV and Epstein-Barr virus. At a false discovery rate of 0.05, a later analysis linked roughly 17,000 TCR beta sequences to specific HLA alleles.

With respect to this clone: Its antigen target is currently unknown.

CDR1 and CDR2, per the germline V gene, are SGHTA and FQGNSA. Its CDR3 holds 15 amino acids, cysteine through phenylalanine. Only CDR3 DNA remains: 45 bases, in frame from the first base. Germline trimming: 4 bases from V, 4 bases from J; junction bases outside gene matches: 6. In total, 600 or so healthy bone marrow donors made up the cohort. At the time of sampling, all cohort members were nominally healthy, though unrecorded immune exposures were likely present. The donor tested CMV seropositive and was one of the 289 seropositive cohort members. A peripheral blood sample was collected from each donor, and TCR beta sequencing was performed on peripheral blood mononuclear cells. The Qiagen DNeasy Blood Extraction Kit was used to extract genomic DNA from the blood cell samples. Library preparation used the immunoSEQ multiplex PCR assay. The multiplex PCR relied on a mix of 60 forward primers for TCR Vbeta segments and 13 reverse primers for TCR Jbeta segments. A multiplex PCR assay on genomic DNA amplified the CDR3 region of rearranged TCR beta genes. The Illumina HiSeq System was used to sequence the amplified TCR beta libraries as 87-base-pair reads. From the authors' description of their analysis: In a later analysis, some 80 million unique TCR beta chains were counted across the roughly 700 repertoires, and roughly 11 million of these chains were shared by at least two donors. A nearest-neighbor algorithm error-corrected the raw reads and collapsed the reads into unique sequences, merging closely related sequences to remove PCR and sequencing errors. CDR3 sequences were aligned to IMGT reference sequences to assign V, D and J gene segments. For a sequence to be retained, a match of at least six nucleotides to both a V gene segment and a J gene segment was required. A rearrangement was called productive if the CDR3 had no stop codons and remained in frame with V and J, and every other rearrangement was called non-productive. CDR3 was defined according to IMGT convention as the region running from the second conserved V-encoded cysteine to the conserved J-encoded phenylalanine. The earlier analysis of some 600 of the donors excluded sequences that lacked an unambiguous match to a single V gene segment. In an earlier analysis of several hundred of the donors, V segments were called functional above 56.7% productive rearrangements and were called segregating when the between-donor standard deviation exceeded 5%. To diagnose cytomegalovirus status from the catalog of TCR beta chain sequences, a statistical classification framework was built. A later analysis assigned V and J genes by comparing TCR nucleotide sequences with IMGT/GENE-DB human TR gene sequences. The TCRdist pipeline was used in a later analysis to assign CDR3 sequences and most-parsimonious VDJ recombination scenarios. A later analysis defined each TCR beta chain by its CDR3 amino acid sequence plus V-gene family, and excluded reads lacking a unique V-gene family. To address suspected cross-contamination and a sequencing artifact, a later analysis removed approximately 590 highly shared, low-generation-probability nucleotide sequences. A later analysis calculated a clonal expansion index for each public chain from normalized within-repertoire ranks of inferred template counts. A later analysis computed generation probabilities with a VDJ recombination model fitted to out-of-frame rearrangements, and checked the results against IGoR. In a later analysis, TCR-TCR, TCR-HLA and TCR-CMV co-occurrence was scored with hypergeometric tests, and a repertoire-size bias correction was applied to TCR pairs. In a later analysis, false discovery rates were estimated by permuting HLA or CMV assignments 20 times. In a later analysis, co-occurring TCRs were grouped with DBSCAN, and TCRdist sequence similarity was added when clustering was performed within HLA-allele-positive subsets. Repertoires with fewer than 30,000 or more than 120,000 public chains, plus five repertoires with anomalous nucleotide sharing, were excluded from co-occurrence clustering. This is the immuneACCESS table as TCRdb keeps it, with only in-frame sequences that have V and J called. A part of the clones is gone; compared with another copy, unresolved V genes explain less than half, and the rest is unexplained. The V and J calls and clone size are taken from that table; D and trimming were inferred from the DNA. This sample's table lists 96,000 or so clones. The ten largest clones take up 5.5% to 6.5% of the sample.

The chain couples TRBV7-2 to TRBJ2-1; TRBD1 matches 8 bases in the middle. The receptor's source is a girl aged 5 to 17 in good health and CMV-seropositive. The sample consisted of PBMCs. CDR3 sequence: CASSSQGAPYNEQFF. The nucleotide sequence reads as follows: TGTGCCAGCAGCTCTCAGGGGGCGCCGTACAATGAGCAGTTCTTC.